The T cell receptor beta chain under discussion was sequenced for a study of CD8 T cells in Susac syndrome. The RNA input was about 0.45 to 1 ug, and it was reverse transcribed with random hexamers. Via MiXCR, TCRdb re-called the immunoSEQ multiplex PCR reads, giving one row per CDR3 protein. The table shows over 130,000 distinct CDR3 sequences, with 95% occurring only once. The CDR3 runs to 14 residues. In germline, CDR1 is MDHEN, CDR2 SYDVKM. With 4 bases clipped from V and 7 bases from J, the junction kept 8 bases outside the gene matches. This clonotype was sampled from a human donor with Susac syndrome. The sample taken for sequencing was CD4+ T cells from PBMCs. The V gene is TRBV28, the J gene TRBJ1-2; 8 nucleotides line up with TRBD1. The CDR3 spells CASSSWQGASGYTF. CDR3 nucleotide sequence: TGTGCCAGCAGTTCCTGGCAGGGGGCCTCTGGCTACACCTTC.